The T cell receptor (beta chain) described here comes from a study of PD-1 blockade in mismatch repair-deficient tumors. The protocol was immunoSEQ multiplex PCR, while the TCRdb copy is restricted to in-frame clones and leaves out a portion. This table has approximately 9,000 clones, 80% to 95% appearing once. A remark on this clone: Its antigen is not known.

As for time point: approximately ten-day in vitro stimulation with candidate neoantigen peptide 3. The V gene lost 5 bases and the J gene lost 6 bases, with 12 bases spanning the gap. Germline V gene sequence: CDR1 SQVTM, CDR2 ANQGSEA. The CDR3 consists of 12 residues. This receptor was obtained from an adult with mismatch repair-deficient cancer. Specimen: cells cultured in vitro, collected from a patient treated with pembrolizumab. The chain employs TRBV29-1 and TRBJ2-3; D may be TRBD1 (5 bases). The CDR3 spells CSVIKTEDTQYF. The CDR3 DNA is TGCAGCGTTATAAAGACAGAGGATACGCAGTATTTT.